This T cell receptor (beta chain) was observed in a study of T-cell reconstitution after alpha-beta-depleted transplantation in children. Whole-study findings and limits: Alpha-beta T cells present about two months after transplant were reported to originate from several hundred expanded graft clones. Newly produced T cells mostly accounted for T-cell counts and diversity one year post-transplant.

The CDR3 sequence is 17 residues long. Germline V gives CDR1 MNHEY, CDR2 SVGAGI. V lost 7 bases and J lost 0, with 16 bases in between. This sample's TCRbeta library carried unique molecular identifier barcodes. TCRdb passed the PCR reads through MiXCR, listing each CDR3 protein once. Of 500,000 to 750,000 distinct CDR3 sequences detected, 13% appear once; the ten largest clones hold about 2.2%. The table lists this clonotype with many counts. Antigen specificity is unknown. The rearrangement links TRBV6-5 to TRBJ2-6, with D tentatively TRBD2 (5 bases). The receptor was derived from a male patient under 18 who had a stem cell transplant for acute myeloid leukemia, so the T cells may come from the graft donor. Specimen: PBMCs, mostly from graft donor cells, collected 360 days after TCRalphabeta/CD19-depleted stem cell transplant. CDR3 residues: CASTSAASPSGANVLTF. CDR3 coding DNA: TGTGCCAGCACGAGTGCGGCTAGCCCCTCTGGGGCCAACGTCCTGACTTTC.